This T cell receptor (beta chain) stems from a study of blood T cell repertoires in COVID-19. Looked up from germline, CDR1 is MNHEY and CDR2 is SVGEGT. The CDR3 has 13 residues. Between the trimmed V and J ends, which lost 2 bases and 4 bases, there was a span of 8 bases. Measured with immunoSEQ multiplex PCR; TCRdb has only the in-frame clones, and not every one. The data hold 15,000 to 20,000 clones, with about four fifths observed a single time. The sample consisted of peripheral blood. The chain combines TRBV6-2 or TRBV6-3 with TRBJ1-1, with D possibly TRBD1 on 5 matching bases. The origin of this receptor is a man aged 80 or over with acute or convalescent COVID-19. This CDR3 is CASSYGGSTEAFF. In DNA form, the CDR3 reads TGTGCCAGCAGTTACGGGGGGAGCACTGAAGCTTTCTTT.